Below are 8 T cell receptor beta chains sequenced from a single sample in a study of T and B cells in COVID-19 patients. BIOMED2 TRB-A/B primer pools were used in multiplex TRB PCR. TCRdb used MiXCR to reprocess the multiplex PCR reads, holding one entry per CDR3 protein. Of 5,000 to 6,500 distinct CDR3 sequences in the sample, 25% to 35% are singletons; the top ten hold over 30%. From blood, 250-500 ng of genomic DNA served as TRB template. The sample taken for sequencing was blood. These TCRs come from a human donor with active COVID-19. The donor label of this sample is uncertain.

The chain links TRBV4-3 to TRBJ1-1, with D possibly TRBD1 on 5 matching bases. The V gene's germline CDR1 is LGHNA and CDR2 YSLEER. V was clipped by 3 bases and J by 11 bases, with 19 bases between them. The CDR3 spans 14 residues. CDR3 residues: CASSQGTVEKEAFF. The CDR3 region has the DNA TGCGCCAGCAGCCAGGGGACGGTGGAGAAGGAGGCTTTCTTT.

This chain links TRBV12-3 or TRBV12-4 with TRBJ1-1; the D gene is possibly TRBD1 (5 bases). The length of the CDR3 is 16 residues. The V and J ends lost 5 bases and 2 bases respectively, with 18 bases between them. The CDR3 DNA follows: TGTGCCAGCAGTCGGGGGGACGGGCCTTCCAACACTGAAGCTTTCTTT. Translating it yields CASSRGDGPSNTEAFF.

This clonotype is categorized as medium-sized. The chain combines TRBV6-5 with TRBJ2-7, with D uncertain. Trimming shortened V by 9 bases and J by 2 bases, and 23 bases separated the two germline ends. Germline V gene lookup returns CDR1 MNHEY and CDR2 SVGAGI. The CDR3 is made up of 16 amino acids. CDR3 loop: CASYSHGSGRAYEQYF. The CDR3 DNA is TGTGCCAGTTACTCCCACGGGTCCGGTCGAGCCTACGAGCAGTACTTC.

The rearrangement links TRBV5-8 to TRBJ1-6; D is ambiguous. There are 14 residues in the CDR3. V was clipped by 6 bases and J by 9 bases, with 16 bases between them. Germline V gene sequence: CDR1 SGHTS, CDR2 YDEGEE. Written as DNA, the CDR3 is TGTGCCAGCACTACCGCGCGGGCCCCTTCACCCCTCCACTTT. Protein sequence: CASTTARAPSPLHF. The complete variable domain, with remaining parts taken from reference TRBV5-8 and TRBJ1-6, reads EAGVTQSPTHLIKTRGQQATLRCSPISGHTSVYWYQQALGLGLQFLLWYDEGEERNRGNFPPRFSGRQFPNYSSELNVNALELEDSALYLCASTTARAPSPLHFGNGTRLTVT.

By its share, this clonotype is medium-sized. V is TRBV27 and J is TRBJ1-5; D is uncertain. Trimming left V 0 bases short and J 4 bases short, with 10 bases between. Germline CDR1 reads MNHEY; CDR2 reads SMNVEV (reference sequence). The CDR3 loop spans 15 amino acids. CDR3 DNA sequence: TGTGCCAGCAGTTTATCGGGCTTTATGAATCAGCCCCAGCATTTT. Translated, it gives CASSLSGFMNQPQHF.

The CDR3 loop is CATDIGTSGQPQHF. The CDR3 nucleotides read TGTGCCACCGATATAGGGACCTCGGGTCAGCCCCAGCATTTT. V gene TRBV12-3 or TRBV12-4 combines with J gene TRBJ1-5, with D perhaps matching TRBD1 (5 bases). V was shortened by 10 bases and J by 6 bases, with 19 bases between the two germline ends. The CDR3 spans 14 residues.

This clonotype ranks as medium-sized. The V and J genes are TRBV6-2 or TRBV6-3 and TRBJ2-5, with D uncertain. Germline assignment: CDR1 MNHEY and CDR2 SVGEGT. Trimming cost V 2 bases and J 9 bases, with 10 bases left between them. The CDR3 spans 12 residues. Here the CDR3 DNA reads TGTGCCAGCAGTTACGCTCTTACTCCCCAGTACTTC. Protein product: CASSYALTPQYF.

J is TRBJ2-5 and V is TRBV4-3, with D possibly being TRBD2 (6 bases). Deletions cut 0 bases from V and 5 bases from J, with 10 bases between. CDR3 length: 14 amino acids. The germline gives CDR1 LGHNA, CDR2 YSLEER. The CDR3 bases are TGCGCCAGCAGCCAAGAAAGGGGACTGGAGACCCAGTACTTC. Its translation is CASSQERGLETQYF.